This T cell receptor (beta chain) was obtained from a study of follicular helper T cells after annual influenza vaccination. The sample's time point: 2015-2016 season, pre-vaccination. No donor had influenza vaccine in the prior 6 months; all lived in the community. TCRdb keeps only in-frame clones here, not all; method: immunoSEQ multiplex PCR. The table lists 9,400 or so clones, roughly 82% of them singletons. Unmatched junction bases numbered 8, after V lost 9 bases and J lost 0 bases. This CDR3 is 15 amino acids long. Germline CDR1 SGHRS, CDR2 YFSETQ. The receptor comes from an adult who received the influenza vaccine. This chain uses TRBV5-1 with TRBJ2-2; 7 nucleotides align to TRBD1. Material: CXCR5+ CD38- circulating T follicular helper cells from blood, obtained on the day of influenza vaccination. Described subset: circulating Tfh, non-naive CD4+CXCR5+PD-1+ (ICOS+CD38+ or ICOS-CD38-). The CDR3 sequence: CATGTTGTNTGELFF. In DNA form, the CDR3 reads TGCGCCACTGGGACGACAGGGACGAACACCGGGGAGCTGTTTTTT. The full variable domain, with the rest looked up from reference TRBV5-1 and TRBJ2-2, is KAGVTQTPRYLIKTRGQQVTLSCSPISGHRSVSWYQQTPGQGLQFLFEYFSETQRNKGNFPGRFSGRQFSNSRSEMNVSTLELGDSALYLCATGTTGTNTGELFFGEGSRLTVL.